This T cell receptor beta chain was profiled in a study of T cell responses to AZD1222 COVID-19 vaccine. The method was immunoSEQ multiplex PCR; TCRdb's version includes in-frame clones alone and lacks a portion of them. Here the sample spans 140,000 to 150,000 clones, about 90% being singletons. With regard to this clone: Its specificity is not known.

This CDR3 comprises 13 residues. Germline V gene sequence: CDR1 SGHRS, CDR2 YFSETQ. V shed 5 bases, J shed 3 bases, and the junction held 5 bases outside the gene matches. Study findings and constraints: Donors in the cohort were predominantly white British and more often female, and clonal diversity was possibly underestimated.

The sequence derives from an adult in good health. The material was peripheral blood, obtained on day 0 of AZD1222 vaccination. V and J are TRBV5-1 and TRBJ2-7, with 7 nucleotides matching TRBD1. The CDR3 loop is CASSPTGVYEQYF. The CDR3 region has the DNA TGCGCCAGCAGTCCAACAGGGGTCTACGAGCAGTACTTC.